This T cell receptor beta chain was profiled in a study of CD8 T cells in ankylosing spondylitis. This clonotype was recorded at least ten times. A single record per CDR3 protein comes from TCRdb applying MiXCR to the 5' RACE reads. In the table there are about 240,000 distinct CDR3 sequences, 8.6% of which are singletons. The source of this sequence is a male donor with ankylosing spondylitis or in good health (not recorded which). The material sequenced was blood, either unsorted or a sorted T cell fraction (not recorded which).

This CDR3 reads CAWRQVEAFF. The DNA of the CDR3 is TGTGCCTGGAGACAGGTCGAAGCTTTCTTT. The rearrangement uses TRBV30 and TRBJ1-1, with a possible D match to TRBD1 (5 bases). The CDR3 runs to 10 residues. Germline lookup yields CDR1 GTSNPN and CDR2 SVGIG (reference sequence). The ends were cut back, 3 bases at V and 8 bases at J, with 7 bases in the middle.